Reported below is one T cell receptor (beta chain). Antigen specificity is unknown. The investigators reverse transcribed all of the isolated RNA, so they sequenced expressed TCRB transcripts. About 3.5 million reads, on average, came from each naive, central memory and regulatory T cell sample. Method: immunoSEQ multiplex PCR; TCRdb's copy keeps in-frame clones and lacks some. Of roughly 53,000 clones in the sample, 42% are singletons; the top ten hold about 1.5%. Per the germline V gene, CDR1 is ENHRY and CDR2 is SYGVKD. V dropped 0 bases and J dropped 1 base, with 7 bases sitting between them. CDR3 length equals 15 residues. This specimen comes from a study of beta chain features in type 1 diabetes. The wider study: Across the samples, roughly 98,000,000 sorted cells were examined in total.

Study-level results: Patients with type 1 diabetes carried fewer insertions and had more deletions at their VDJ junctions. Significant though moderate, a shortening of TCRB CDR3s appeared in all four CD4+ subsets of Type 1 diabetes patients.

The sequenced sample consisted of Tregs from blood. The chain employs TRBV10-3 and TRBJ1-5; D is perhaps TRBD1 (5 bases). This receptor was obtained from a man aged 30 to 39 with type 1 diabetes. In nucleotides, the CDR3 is TGTGCCATCAGTGAGTCTGCAGGGAGCAATCAGCCCCAGCATTTT. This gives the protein CAISESAGSNQPQHF.